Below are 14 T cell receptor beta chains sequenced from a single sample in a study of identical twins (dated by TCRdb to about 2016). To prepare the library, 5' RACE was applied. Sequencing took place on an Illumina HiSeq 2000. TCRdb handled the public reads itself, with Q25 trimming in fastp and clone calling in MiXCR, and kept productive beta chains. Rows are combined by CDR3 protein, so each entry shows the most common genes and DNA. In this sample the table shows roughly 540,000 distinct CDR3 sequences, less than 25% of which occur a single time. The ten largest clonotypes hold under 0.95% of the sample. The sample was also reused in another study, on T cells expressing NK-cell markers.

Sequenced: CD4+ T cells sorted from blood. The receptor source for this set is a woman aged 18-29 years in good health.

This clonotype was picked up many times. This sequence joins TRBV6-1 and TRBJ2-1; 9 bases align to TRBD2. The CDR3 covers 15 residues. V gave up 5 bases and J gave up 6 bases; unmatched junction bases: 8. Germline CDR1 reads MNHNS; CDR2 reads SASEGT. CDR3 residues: CASSRMTSGVNEQFF. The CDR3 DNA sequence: TGTGCCAGCAGTCGGATGACTAGCGGAGTCAATGAGCAGTTCTTC.

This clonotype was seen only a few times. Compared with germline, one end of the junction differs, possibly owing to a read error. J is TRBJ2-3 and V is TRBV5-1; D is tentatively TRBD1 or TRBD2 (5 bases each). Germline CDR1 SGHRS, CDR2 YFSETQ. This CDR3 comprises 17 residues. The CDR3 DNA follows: TGTGCCAGCAGCCGGCGAGGGAATTTTTGGGACGCCGATACGCAGTATTTT. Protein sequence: CASSRRGNFWDADTQYF.

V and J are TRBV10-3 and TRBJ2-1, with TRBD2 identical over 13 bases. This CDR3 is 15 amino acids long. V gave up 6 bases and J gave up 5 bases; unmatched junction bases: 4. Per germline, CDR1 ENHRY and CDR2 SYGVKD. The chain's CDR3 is CAISSGTSGNNEQFF. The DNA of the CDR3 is TGTGCCATCAGCTCCGGGACTAGCGGGAACAATGAGCAGTTCTTC.

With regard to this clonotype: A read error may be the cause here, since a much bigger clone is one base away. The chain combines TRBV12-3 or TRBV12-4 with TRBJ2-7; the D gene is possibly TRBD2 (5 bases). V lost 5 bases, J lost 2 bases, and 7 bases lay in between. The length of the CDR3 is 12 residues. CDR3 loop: CASSAGTYEQYF. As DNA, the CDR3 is TGTGCCAGCAGTGCCGGGACCTACGAGCAGTACTTC.

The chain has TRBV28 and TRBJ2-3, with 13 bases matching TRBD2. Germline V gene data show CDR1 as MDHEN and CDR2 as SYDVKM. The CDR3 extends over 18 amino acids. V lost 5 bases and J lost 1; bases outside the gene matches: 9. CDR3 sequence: CASSITSGRAIGTDTQYF. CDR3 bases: TGTGCCAGCAGTATTACTAGCGGGAGGGCTATAGGCACAGATACGCAGTATTTT.

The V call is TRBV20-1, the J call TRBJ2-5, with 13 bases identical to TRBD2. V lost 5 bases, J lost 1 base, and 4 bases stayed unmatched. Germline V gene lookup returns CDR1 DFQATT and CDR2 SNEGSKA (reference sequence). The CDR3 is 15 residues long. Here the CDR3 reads CSARGTSGTQETQYF. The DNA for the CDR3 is TGCAGTGCTCGAGGGACTAGCGGGACCCAAGAGACCCAGTACTTC.

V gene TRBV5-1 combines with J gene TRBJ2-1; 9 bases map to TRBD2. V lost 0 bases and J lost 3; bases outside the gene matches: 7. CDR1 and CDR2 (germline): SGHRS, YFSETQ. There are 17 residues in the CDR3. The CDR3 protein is CASSLAIAGEIYNEQFF. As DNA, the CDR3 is TGCGCCAGCAGCTTGGCCATAGCGGGAGAGATCTACAATGAGCAGTTCTTC.

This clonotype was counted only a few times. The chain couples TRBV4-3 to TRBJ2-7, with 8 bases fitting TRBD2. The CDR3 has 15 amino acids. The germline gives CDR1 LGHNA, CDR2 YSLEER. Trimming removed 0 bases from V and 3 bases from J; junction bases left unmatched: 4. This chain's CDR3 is CASSQEREAHYEQYF. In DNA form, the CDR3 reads TGCGCCAGCAGCCAAGAGCGGGAGGCACACTACGAGCAGTACTTC.

CDR3 coding DNA: TGTGCCAGCAGCAGTGCTCCTCACACCGGGGAGCTGTTTTTT. This encodes CASSSAPHTGELFF. The V call is TRBV5-5, the J call TRBJ2-2; D is unclear. The CDR3 length is 14 residues. Trimming left V 4 bases short and J 3 bases short, with 10 bases between. Germline assignment: CDR1 SGHKS and CDR2 YYEKEE (reference sequence).

The CDR3 loop reads CASSKGPTRTYEQYF. Here the CDR3 DNA reads TGTGCCAGTAGTAAAGGTCCCACGCGAACCTACGAGCAGTACTTC. The chain is built from TRBV19 and TRBJ2-7; D is undetermined. V was cut by 4 bases and J by 2 bases, with 15 bases left in between. The CDR3 loop spans 15 amino acids. Per the germline V gene, CDR1 is LNHDA and CDR2 is SQIVND (reference sequence).

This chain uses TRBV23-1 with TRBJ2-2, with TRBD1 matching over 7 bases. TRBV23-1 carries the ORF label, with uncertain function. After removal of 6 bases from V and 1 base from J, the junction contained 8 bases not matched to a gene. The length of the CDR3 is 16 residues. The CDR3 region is CASSEPGTENTGELFF. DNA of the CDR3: TGCGCCAGCAGCGAGCCCGGGACAGAGAACACCGGGGAGCTGTTTTTT.

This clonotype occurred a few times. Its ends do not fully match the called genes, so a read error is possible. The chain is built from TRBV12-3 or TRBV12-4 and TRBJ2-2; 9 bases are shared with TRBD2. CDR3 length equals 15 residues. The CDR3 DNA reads TGTGCCAGCACTTTAGCGGGGGTTGGCACCGGGGAGCTGTTTTTT. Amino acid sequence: CASTLAGVGTGELFF.

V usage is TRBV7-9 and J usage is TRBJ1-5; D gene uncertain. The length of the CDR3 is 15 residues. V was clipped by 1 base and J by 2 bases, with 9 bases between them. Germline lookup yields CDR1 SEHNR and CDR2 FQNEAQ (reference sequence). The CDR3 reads CASSLGSGGNQPQHF. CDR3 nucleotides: TGTGCCAGCAGCTTAGGTTCGGGTGGCAATCAGCCCCAGCATTTT.

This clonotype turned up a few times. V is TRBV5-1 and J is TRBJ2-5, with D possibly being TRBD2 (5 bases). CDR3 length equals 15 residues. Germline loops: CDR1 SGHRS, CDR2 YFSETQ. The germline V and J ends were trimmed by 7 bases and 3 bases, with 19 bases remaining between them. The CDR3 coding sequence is TGCGCCAGCTCCCCGGGATTGACAAGGGAAGAGACCCAGTACTTC. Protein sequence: CASSPGLTREETQYF.